This entry concerns a single T cell receptor (beta chain). The sample has other DNA sequences that encode this CDR3 too. Germline CDR1 LNHNV, CDR2 YYDKDF (reference sequence). The CDR3 loop spans 14 amino acids. Trimming removed 4 bases from V and 4 bases from J, with 13 bases in between. The data originate from a study of shared T cell receptors in the human thymus. TCRdb's copy holds only in-frame clones and misses some; the assay was immunoSEQ multiplex PCR. The data show approximately 400,000 clones, with around 95% seen just once and approximately 0.02% held by the top ten. The chain uses TRBV15 and TRBJ1-1, with a possible D match to TRBD1 (6 bases). The sequenced sample consisted of thymocytes. The TCR comes from a human donor. CDR3 amino acids: CATSKGGGGTEAFF. In nucleotides, the CDR3 is TGTGCCACCAGCAAAGGGGGGGGAGGCACTGAAGCTTTCTTT.